A single sample gave rise to the 23 T cell receptor beta chains below, sequenced in a study of blood T cell repertoires in COVID-19. The table came from immunoSEQ multiplex PCR; TCRdb's copy has only in-frame clones and leaves some out. Of approximately 170,000 clones listed, 88% were seen once; the top ten hold around 2%. Input material: peripheral blood. The source of these receptors is a man aged 50-60 years who had recovered from COVID-19.

The chain is built from TRBV4-2 and TRBJ2-5; D might be TRBD1 (7 bases). Germline CDR1 and CDR2: LGHNA and YNFKEQ. CDR3 length equals 16 residues. V lost 4 bases and J lost 5, with 20 bases in between. The CDR3 DNA follows: TGTGCCAGCAGCCGCACGACCGGAGGGGGCGGGGAGACCCAGTACTTC. Translation: CASSRTTGGGGETQYF.

The V and J genes are TRBV3-1 (or the pseudogene TRBV3-2) and TRBJ2-5; TRBD1 aligns across 7 bases. The V and J ends lost 4 bases and 2 bases, in that order; junction bases with no gene match: 4. This CDR3 spans 14 amino acids. Germline V gene lookup returns CDR1 LGHDT and CDR2 YNNKEL (reference sequence). CDR3 sequence: CASSPTGKQETQYF. CDR3 bases: TGTGCCAGCAGCCCGACAGGGAAACAAGAGACCCAGTACTTC.

This clone was observed a single time. This chain links TRBV4-3 with TRBJ2-2; 7 positions match TRBD1. The germline V gene has CDR1 LGHNA and CDR2 YSLEER. With V trimmed by 4 bases and J by 3 bases, 5 bases remained unmatched. The CDR3 consists of 15 residues. The CDR3 loop reads CASSRDSRDTGELFF. The CDR3 region has the DNA TGCGCCAGCAGCCGGGACAGTAGAGACACCGGGGAGCTGTTTTTT.

The CDR3 spells CASSWKTGDNSYEQYF. The CDR3, as DNA: TGCGCCAGCAGCTGGAAAACAGGGGATAATTCCTACGAGCAGTACTTC. This rearrangement joins TRBV5-1 to TRBJ2-7; 7 positions match TRBD1. This CDR3 region has 16 residues. Trimming at V came to 3 bases and at J to 1 base, leaving 10 bases not matched to a gene. The germline V gene has CDR1 SGHRS and CDR2 YFSETQ. The full variable domain, rest sourced from reference TRBV5-1 and TRBJ2-7, is KAGVTQTPRYLIKTRGQQVTLSCSPISGHRSVSWYQQTPGQGLQFLFEYFSETQRNKGNFPGRFSGRQFSNSRSEMNVSTLELGDSALYLCASSWKTGDNSYEQYFGPGTRLTVT.

This clone was seen once. This chain connects TRBV6-1 to TRBJ2-7; D not certain. V lost 2 bases and J lost 1, with 15 bases in between. This CDR3 is built from 16 residues. Germline V gene data show CDR1 as MNHNS and CDR2 as SASEGT. The DNA of the CDR3 is TGTGCCAGCAGTGAACGGAACTTCTCTAGATCCTACGAGCAGTACTTC. It codes for CASSERNFSRSYEQYF.

The V gene is TRBV28, the J gene TRBJ1-1, with TRBD1 as a possible D gene (5 bases). The V and J ends lost 10 bases and 1 base respectively, with 7 bases between them. The CDR3 is made up of 11 amino acids. In germline, CDR1 is MDHEN, CDR2 SYDVKM. The CDR3 loop is CATGGNTEAFF. For the CDR3, the DNA is TGTGCCACGGGGGGGAACACTGAAGCTTTCTTT.

As for this clone: Other DNA sequences in the sample encode the same CDR3. The chain carries TRBV15 and TRBJ1-1; TRBD1 is a possible D gene (5 bases). Germline CDR1 reads LNHNV; CDR2 reads YYDKDF (reference sequence). Trimming cost V 0 bases and J 3 bases, with 8 bases left between them. The CDR3 runs to 14 residues. The CDR3, as DNA: TGTGCCACCAGCAGAGAGGGAGGGGACACTGAAGCTTTCTTT. This gives the protein CATSREGGDTEAFF.

The CDR3 protein is CATSDTGFTGELFF. CDR3 bases: TGTGCCACCAGTGATACAGGGTTCACCGGGGAGCTGTTTTTT. The chain links TRBV24-1 to TRBJ2-2; the D gene is possibly TRBD1 (6 bases). Germline V gives CDR1 KGHDR, CDR2 SFDVKD. CDR3 length: 14 amino acids. V dropped 3 bases and J dropped 4 bases, with 8 bases sitting between them.

V is TRBV25-1 and J is TRBJ1-1; D gene unclear. V was trimmed by 7 bases and J by 0 bases, leaving 15 bases between them. Germline V gene sequence: CDR1 MGHDK, CDR2 SYGVNS. The CDR3 has 15 amino acids. CDR3 amino acids: CASMPSTPLNTEAFF. In DNA form, the CDR3 reads TGTGCCAGCATGCCCTCTACCCCGCTGAACACTGAAGCTTTCTTT.

The V call is TRBV19, the J call TRBJ2-2, with 15 nucleotides matching TRBD2. V was clipped by 5 bases and J by 3 bases; unmatched bases: 7. The germline CDR1 and CDR2 sequences are LNHDA and SQIVND (reference sequence). There are 18 residues in the CDR3. CDR3 nucleotides: TGTGCCAGTAGTTCTGCCGGGACTAGCGGGAGGCACACCGGGGAGCTGTTTTTT. As protein: CASSSAGTSGRHTGELFF.

V is TRBV19 and J is TRBJ1-2, with D hard to call. Germline lookup yields CDR1 LNHDA and CDR2 SQIVND (reference sequence). The CDR3 is made up of 15 amino acids. Between the trimmed V and J ends, which lost 5 bases and 5 bases, there was a span of 18 bases. CDR3 nucleotide sequence: TGTGCCAGTAGTGTCGACTATTCGGGCCGATATGGCTACACCTTC. It yields the protein CASSVDYSGRYGYTF.

The rearrangement uses TRBV7-9 and TRBJ2-3, with D possibly TRBD1 on 5 matching bases. V lost 3 bases to trimming and J lost 6 bases, with 13 bases between them. The CDR3 covers 14 residues. In germline, CDR1 is SEHNR, CDR2 FQNEAQ (reference sequence). The CDR3 DNA reads TGTGCCAGCAGCTTTCCACAGGTTCAGGATACGCAGTATTTT. Translating it yields CASSFPQVQDTQYF. Based on the CDR3 plus reference TRBV7-9 and TRBJ2-3, the full variable domain is DTGVSQNPRHKITKRGQNVTFRCDPISEHNRLYWYRQTLGQGPEFLTYFQNEAQLEKSRLLSDRFSAERPKGSFSTLEIQRTEQGDSAMYLCASSFPQVQDTQYFGPGTRLTVL.

J is TRBJ1-5 and V is TRBV28, with TRBD1 matching 8 bases. Germline assignment: CDR1 MDHEN and CDR2 SYDVKM. The CDR3 spans 15 residues. V was clipped by 3 bases and J by 7 bases; unmatched bases: 8. This CDR3 is CASSFWQGAKQPQHF. CDR3 bases: TGTGCCAGCAGTTTCTGGCAGGGGGCAAAACAGCCCCAGCATTTT.

The chain has TRBV18 and TRBJ2-2; tentatively, D is TRBD1 (5 bases). Trimming took off 3 bases at V and 4 bases at J, with 6 bases between the two ends. CDR1 KGHSH and CDR2 LQKENI come from the germline V gene. The CDR3 contains 13 residues. The CDR3 here is CASSPDSTGELFF. The CDR3 nucleotides read TGTGCCAGCTCACCCGACAGCACCGGGGAGCTGTTTTTT.

The chain recombines TRBV11-2 with TRBJ1-6; no definite D call. Germline V gives CDR1 SGHAT, CDR2 FQNNGV. The V end lost 8 bases, the J end lost 8 bases, and 10 bases lay between the germline ends. The CDR3 is 12 residues long. The CDR3 region is CASRRGDSPLHF. In DNA form, the CDR3 reads TGTGCCAGCCGGAGAGGAGATTCACCCCTCCACTTT.

Only one count was recorded for this clone. The chain is built from TRBV5-1 and TRBJ2-5; TRBD1 agrees at 8 bases. Germline CDR1 reads SGHRS; CDR2 reads YFSETQ. With V trimmed by 2 bases and J by 3 bases, 3 bases remained unmatched. The CDR3 has 14 amino acids. The chain's CDR3 is CASSLQGDEETQYF. The CDR3 bases are TGCGCCAGCAGCTTACAGGGGGATGAAGAGACCCAGTACTTC.

The chain links TRBV11-3 to TRBJ2-3; 7 bases fit TRBD2. Germline V gene sequence: CDR1 SGHNT, CDR2 YENEEA. This CDR3 has 17 amino acids. Trimming cost V 3 bases and J 6 bases; bases outside gene matches: 15. The CDR3 is CASSFSRGMLAGDTQYF. The CDR3 DNA is TGTGCCAGCAGCTTTTCGCGGGGGATGCTAGCCGGTGATACGCAGTATTTT. The full variable domain, rest sourced from reference TRBV11-3 and TRBJ2-3, is EAGVVQSPRYKIIEKKQPVAFWCNPISGHNTLYWYLQNLGQGPELLIRYENEEAVDDSQLPKDRFSAERLKGVDSTLKIQPAELGDSAVYLCASSFSRGMLAGDTQYFGPGTRLTVL.

The chain carries TRBV12-3 or TRBV12-4 and TRBJ2-5; 7 bases are shared with TRBD2. CDR3 length equals 13 residues. V trimming: 7 bases; J trimming: 4 bases; junction bases outside the gene matches: 6. The CDR3 spells CASTTSWRETQYF. CDR3 DNA: TGTGCCAGCACGACTAGCTGGCGAGAGACCCAGTACTTC.

J is TRBJ2-5 and V is TRBV2; the D gene is possibly TRBD1 (7 bases). The CDR3 covers 13 residues. The V gene's germline CDR1 is SNHLY and CDR2 FYNNEI. V gave up 6 bases and J gave up 1 base, with 9 bases separating them. The CDR3 DNA reads as TGTGCCAGCAGGCGGGACAGCCAAGAGACCCAGTACTTC. The encoded protein is CASRRDSQETQYF. Full variable domain (rest looked up from reference TRBV2 and TRBJ2-5): EPEVTQTPSHQVTQMGQEVILRCVPISNHLYFYWYRQILGQKVEFLVSFYNNEISEKSEIFDDQFSVERPDGSNFTLKIRSTKLEDSAMYFCASRRDSQETQYFGPGTRLLVL.

This clone has only a few counts. V usage is TRBV12-3 or TRBV12-4 and J usage is TRBJ2-1; D is possibly TRBD1 (5 bases). Trimming left V 6 bases short and J 4 bases short, with 10 bases between. CDR3 length equals 13 residues. CDR3 nucleotide sequence: TGTGCCAGCAGGGGGCTAGGTTACAATGAGCAGTTCTTC. This translates into CASRGLGYNEQFF.

This sequence joins TRBV11-1 and TRBJ2-3; 8 bases agree with TRBD1. Germline V gives CDR1 SGHAT, CDR2 FQDESV (reference sequence). The CDR3 consists of 14 residues. After removal of 8 bases from V and 5 bases from J, the junction contained 9 bases not matched to a gene. CDR3 DNA: TGTGCCAGCCGGCCCAGGGGGCCCCTAGATACGCAGTATTTT. It specifies CASRPRGPLDTQYF.

CDR3 DNA sequence: TGCGCCAGCAGCCAATACAGGGGCGATGAGCAGTTCTTC. Its translation is CASSQYRGDEQFF. This chain links TRBV4-3 with TRBJ2-1; 7 nucleotides line up with TRBD1. Looked up from germline, CDR1 is LGHNA and CDR2 is YSLEER. V lost 2 bases and J lost 8; bases outside the gene matches: 3. The CDR3 is 13 residues long.

J is TRBJ2-3 and V is TRBV7-3; 9 bases align to TRBD2. The CDR3 runs to 15 residues. The V gene's germline CDR1 is SGHTA and CDR2 FQGTGA. Trimming at V came to 5 bases and at J to 2 bases, leaving 5 bases not matched to a gene. Here the CDR3 DNA reads TGTGCCAGCAGCCCTTTAGCGGGAGTCACAGATACGCAGTATTTT. Protein: CASSPLAGVTDTQYF.